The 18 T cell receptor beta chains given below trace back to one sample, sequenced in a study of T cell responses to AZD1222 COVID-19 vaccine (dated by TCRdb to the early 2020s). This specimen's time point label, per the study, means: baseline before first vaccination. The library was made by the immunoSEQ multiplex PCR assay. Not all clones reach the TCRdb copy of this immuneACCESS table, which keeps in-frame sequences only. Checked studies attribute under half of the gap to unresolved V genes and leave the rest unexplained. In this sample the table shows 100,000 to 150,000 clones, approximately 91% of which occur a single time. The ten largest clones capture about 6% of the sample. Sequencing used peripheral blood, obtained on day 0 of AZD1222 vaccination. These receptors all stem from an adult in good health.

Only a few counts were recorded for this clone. The chain's CDR3 is CASSSSGTLGGELFF. CDR3 DNA: TGTGCCAGTAGTAGTTCGGGGACCCTCGGCGGGGAGCTGTTTTTT. The rearrangement uses TRBV19 and TRBJ2-2; D possibly matches TRBD1 or TRBD2 (5 bases each). The CDR3 is 15 amino acids. CDR1 and CDR2 (germline): LNHDA, SQIVND (reference sequence). V was pared by 4 bases and J by 7 bases, with 16 bases between.

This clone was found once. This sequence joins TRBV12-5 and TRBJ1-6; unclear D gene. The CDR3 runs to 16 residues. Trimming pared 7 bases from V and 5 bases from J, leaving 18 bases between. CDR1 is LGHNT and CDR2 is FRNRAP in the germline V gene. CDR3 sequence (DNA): TGTGCTAGTGTAGCCTTTTCGTCGAGCAATAATTCACCCCTCCACTTT. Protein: CASVAFSSSNNSPLHF.

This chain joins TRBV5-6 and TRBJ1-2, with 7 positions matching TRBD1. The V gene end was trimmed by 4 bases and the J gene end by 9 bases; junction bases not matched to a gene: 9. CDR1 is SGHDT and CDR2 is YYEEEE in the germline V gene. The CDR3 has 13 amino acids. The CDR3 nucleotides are TGTGCCAGCAGCAGGGACAGCACCAATCGCTACACCTTC. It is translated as CASSRDSTNRYTF.

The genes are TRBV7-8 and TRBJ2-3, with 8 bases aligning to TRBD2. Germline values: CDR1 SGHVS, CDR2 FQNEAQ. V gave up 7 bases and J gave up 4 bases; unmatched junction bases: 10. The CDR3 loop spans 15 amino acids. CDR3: CASTGGDYRADTQYF. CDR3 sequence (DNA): TGTGCCAGCACGGGGGGGGACTACAGGGCAGATACGCAGTATTTT.

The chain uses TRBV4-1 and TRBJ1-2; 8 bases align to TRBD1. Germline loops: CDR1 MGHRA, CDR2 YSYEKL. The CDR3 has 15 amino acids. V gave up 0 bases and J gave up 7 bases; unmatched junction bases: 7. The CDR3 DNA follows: TGCGCCAGCAGCCAAGAGCTGAACAGGGGGGCTGGCTACACCTTC. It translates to CASSQELNRGAGYTF.

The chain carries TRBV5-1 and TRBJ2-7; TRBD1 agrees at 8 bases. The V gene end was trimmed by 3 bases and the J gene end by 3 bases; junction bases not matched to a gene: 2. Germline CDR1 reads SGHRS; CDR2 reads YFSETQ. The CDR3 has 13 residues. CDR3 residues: CASSWTGHYEQYF. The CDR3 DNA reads TGCGCCAGCAGCTGGACAGGGCACTACGAGCAGTACTTC.

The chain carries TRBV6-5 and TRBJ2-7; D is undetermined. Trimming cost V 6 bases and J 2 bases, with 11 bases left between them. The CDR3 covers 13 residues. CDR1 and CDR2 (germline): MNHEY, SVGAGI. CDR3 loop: CASSRAVTYEQYF. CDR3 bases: TGTGCCAGCAGCCGCGCCGTAACCTACGAGCAGTACTTC.

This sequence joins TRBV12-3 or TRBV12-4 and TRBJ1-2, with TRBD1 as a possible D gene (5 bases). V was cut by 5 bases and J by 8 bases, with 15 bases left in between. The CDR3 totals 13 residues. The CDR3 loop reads CASSPQTETGYTF. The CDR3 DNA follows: TGTGCCAGCAGTCCCCAGACAGAGACGGGCTACACCTTC.

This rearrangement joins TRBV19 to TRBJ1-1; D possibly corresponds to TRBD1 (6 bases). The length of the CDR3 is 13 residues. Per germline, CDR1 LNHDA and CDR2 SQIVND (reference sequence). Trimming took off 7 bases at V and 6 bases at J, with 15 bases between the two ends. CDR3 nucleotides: TGTGCCAGTACCGAAGGGGGGGGTTCTGAAGCTTTCTTT. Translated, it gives CASTEGGGSEAFF.

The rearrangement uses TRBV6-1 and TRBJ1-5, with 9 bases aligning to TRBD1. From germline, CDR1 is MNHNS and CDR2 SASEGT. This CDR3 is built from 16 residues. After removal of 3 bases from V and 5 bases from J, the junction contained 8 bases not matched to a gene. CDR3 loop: CASSDLSGQGHQPQHF. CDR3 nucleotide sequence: TGTGCCAGCAGTGACCTTTCGGGACAGGGCCATCAGCCCCAGCATTTT.

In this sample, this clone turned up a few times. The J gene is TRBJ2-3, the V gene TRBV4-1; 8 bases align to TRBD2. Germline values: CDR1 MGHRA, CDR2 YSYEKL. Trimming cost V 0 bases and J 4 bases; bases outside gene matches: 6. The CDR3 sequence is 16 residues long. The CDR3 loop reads CASSQDNGGEADTQYF. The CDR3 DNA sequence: TGCGCCAGCAGCCAAGATAACGGGGGGGAGGCAGATACGCAGTATTTT.

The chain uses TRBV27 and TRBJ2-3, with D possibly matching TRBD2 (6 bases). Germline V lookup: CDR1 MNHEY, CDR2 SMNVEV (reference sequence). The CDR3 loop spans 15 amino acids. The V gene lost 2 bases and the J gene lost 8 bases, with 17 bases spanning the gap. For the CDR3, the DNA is TGTGCCAGCAGTTTAACTAGCATCGAGTCGGGTACGCAGTATTTT. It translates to CASSLTSIESGTQYF.

The CDR3 coding sequence is TGTGCCACCTATCTTATAAAAATCCGGGACAGGGGGCATGAGCAGTTCTTC. Amino acids: CATYLIKIRDRGHEQFF. The chain employs TRBV24-1 and TRBJ2-1, with 12 bases fitting TRBD1. Germline loops: CDR1 KGHDR, CDR2 SFDVKD. V gave up 9 bases and J gave up 8 bases; unmatched junction bases: 16. This CDR3 region has 17 residues.

The CDR3, as DNA: TGTGCCATCAGCACCTCCCGGACCCGTGGGGCCAACGTCCTGACTTTC. Translated: CAISTSRTRGANVLTF. This sequence joins TRBV10-3 and TRBJ2-6; D remains ambiguous. Trimming pared 6 bases from V and 3 bases from J, leaving 15 bases between. Germline CDR1 ENHRY, CDR2 SYGVKD. The CDR3 extends over 16 amino acids.

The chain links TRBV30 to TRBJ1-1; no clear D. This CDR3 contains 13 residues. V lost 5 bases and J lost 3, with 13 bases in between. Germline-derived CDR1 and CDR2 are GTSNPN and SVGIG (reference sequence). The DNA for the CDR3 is TGTGCCTGGGATTTACAGTCTTACACTGAAGCTTTCTTT. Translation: CAWDLQSYTEAFF.

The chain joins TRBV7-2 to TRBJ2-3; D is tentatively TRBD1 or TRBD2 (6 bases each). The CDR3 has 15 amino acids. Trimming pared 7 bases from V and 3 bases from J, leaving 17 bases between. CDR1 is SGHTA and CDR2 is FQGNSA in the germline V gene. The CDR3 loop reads CASIPRTGATDTQYF. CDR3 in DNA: TGTGCCAGCATCCCTAGGACGGGGGCGACAGATACGCAGTATTTT.

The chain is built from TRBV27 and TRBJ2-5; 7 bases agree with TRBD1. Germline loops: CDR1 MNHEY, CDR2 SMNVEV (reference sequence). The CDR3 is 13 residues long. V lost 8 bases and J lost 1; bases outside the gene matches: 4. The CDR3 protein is CASWDSLQETQYF. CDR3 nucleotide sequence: TGTGCCAGCTGGGACAGCCTCCAAGAGACCCAGTACTTC.

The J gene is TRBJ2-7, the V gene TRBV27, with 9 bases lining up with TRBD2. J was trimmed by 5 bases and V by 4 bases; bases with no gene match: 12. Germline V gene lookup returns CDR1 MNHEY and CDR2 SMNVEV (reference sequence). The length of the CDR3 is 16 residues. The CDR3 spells CASSYAAGLATDEQYF. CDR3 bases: TGTGCCAGCAGTTACGCCGCGGGACTAGCAACCGACGAGCAGTACTTC.